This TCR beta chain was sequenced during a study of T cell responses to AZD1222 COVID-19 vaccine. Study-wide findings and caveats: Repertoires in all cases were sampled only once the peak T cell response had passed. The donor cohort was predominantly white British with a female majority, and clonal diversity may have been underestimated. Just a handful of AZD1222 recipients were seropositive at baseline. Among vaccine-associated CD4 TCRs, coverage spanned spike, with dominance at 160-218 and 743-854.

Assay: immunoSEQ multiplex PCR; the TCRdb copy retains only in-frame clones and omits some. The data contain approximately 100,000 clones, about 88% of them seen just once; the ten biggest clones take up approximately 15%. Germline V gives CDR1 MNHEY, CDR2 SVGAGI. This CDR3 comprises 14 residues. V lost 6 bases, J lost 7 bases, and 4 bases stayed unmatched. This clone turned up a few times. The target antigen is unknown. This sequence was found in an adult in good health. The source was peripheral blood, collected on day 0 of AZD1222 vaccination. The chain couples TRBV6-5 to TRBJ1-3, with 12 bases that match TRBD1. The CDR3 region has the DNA TGTGCCAGCAGATCCGGGACAGGGGGCAACACCATATATTTT. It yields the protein CASRSGTGGNTIYF.